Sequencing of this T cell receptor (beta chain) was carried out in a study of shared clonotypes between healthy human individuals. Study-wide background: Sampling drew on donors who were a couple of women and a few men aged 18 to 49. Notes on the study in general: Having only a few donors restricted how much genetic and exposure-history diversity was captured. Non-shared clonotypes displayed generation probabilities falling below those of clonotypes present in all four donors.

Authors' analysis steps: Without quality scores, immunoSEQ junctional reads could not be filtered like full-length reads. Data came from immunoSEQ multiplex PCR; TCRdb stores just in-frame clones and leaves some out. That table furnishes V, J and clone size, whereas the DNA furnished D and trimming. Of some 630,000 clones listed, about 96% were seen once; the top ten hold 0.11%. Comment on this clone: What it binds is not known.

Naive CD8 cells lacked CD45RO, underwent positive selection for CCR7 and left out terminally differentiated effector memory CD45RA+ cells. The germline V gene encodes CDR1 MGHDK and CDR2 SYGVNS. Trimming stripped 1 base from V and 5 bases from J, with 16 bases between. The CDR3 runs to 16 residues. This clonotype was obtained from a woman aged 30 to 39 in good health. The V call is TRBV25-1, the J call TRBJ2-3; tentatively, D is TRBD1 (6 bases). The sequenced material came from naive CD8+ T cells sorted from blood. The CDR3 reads CASSEWGTMEQDTQYF. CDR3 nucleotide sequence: TGTGCCAGCAGTGAATGGGGGACAATGGAGCAAGATACGCAGTATTTT.